Below, 30 T cell receptor beta chains from the same sample are listed, as sequenced in a study of T cell repertoires in cytomegalovirus infection. TCRdb ran MiXCR on the reads and lists one entry per CDR3 protein. In the table there are 350,000 to 450,000 distinct CDR3 sequences, 15% to 20% of which are singletons. The specimen sequenced was PBMCs. Receptors were obtained from a human donor in good health (CMV status not recorded). Some clones in this sample may be carry-over from other donors' samples.

This sequence joins TRBV11-3 and TRBJ2-7, with D tentatively TRBD2 (5 bases). This CDR3 has 14 residues. Trimming took off 3 bases at V and 7 bases at J, with 16 bases between the two ends. Looked up from germline, CDR1 is SGHNT and CDR2 is YENEEA. CDR3 sequence: CASSFSGSPGEQYF. The CDR3 coding sequence is TGTGCCAGCAGCTTCTCGGGGTCCCCGGGAGAGCAGTACTTC.

The chain couples TRBV12-5 to TRBJ1-1; TRBD1 agrees at 9 bases. The germline CDR1 and CDR2 sequences are LGHNT and FRNRAP. The CDR3 runs to 18 residues. The V gene end was trimmed by 0 bases and the J gene end by 0 bases; junction bases not matched to a gene: 8. The CDR3 is CASGLVHRGLIMNTEAFF. The CDR3 coding sequence is TGTGCTAGTGGTTTGGTACACAGGGGGCTCATCATGAACACTGAAGCTTTCTTT.

This clonotype has a handful of counts. V is TRBV5-1 and J is TRBJ2-6; D ambiguous. The germline V gene has CDR1 SGHRS and CDR2 YFSETQ. V lost 5 bases and J 0 bases, leaving 9 bases between the germline ends. This CDR3 region has 15 residues. The CDR3 DNA sequence: TGCGCCAGCAGTGGTGCGAACTCTGGGGCCAACGTCCTGACTTTC. It is translated as CASSGANSGANVLTF.

The chain combines TRBV27 with TRBJ2-3; TRBD1 matches 7 bases. The germline V gene has CDR1 MNHEY and CDR2 SMNVEV (reference sequence). V was clipped by 5 bases and J by 4 bases; unmatched bases: 9. The CDR3 contains 15 residues. CDR3 nucleotide sequence: TGTGCCAGCAGTCTAAGACAGGGTTGGGCAGATACGCAGTATTTT. Protein sequence: CASSLRQGWADTQYF.

This clonotype was picked up a small number of times. CDR3 in DNA: TGCAGTGCGAGGGGGCTGCGGCTGAACACTGAAGCTTTCTTT. The encoded protein is CSARGLRLNTEAFF. This rearrangement joins TRBV20-1 to TRBJ1-1, with 7 nucleotides matching TRBD1. The germline V gene has CDR1 DFQATT and CDR2 SNEGSKA (reference sequence). This CDR3 contains 14 residues. The ends lost 6 bases at V and 0 bases at J; junction bases unmatched: 7.

The sample holds a few counts of this clonotype. The chain links TRBV2 to TRBJ1-2; D ambiguous. Trimming removed 4 bases from V and 4 bases from J, with 10 bases in between. CDR3 length equals 13 residues. Germline CDR1 reads SNHLY; CDR2 reads FYNNEI. CDR3 residues: CASSGSGSYGYTF. CDR3 DNA: TGTGCCAGCAGTGGGTCAGGAAGCTATGGCTACACCTTC.

This clonotype was seen ten or more times. The chain combines TRBV4-1 with TRBJ1-4; D remains ambiguous. The CDR3 is 15 residues long. The germline V and J ends were trimmed by 1 base and 0 bases, with 6 bases remaining between them. Germline CDR1 MGHRA, CDR2 YSYEKL. The CDR3 reads CASSQVGSTNEKLFF. DNA for the CDR3: TGCGCCAGCAGCCAAGTCGGCTCAACTAATGAAAAACTGTTTTTT.

The rearrangement joins TRBV10-3 to TRBJ2-3; no clear D. Trimming shortened V by 6 bases and J by 4 bases, and 5 bases separated the two germline ends. The V gene's germline CDR1 is ENHRY and CDR2 SYGVKD. The CDR3 runs to 11 residues. The CDR3 region is CAIRGPDTQYF. Written as DNA, the CDR3 is TGTGCCATCAGGGGCCCAGATACGCAGTATTTT.

Concerning this clonotype itself: A read error may explain this, as a much larger clone is one base away. J is TRBJ1-1 and V is TRBV7-2; TRBD1 matches 8 bases. Germline-derived CDR1 and CDR2 are SGHTA and FQGNSA. The CDR3 is 12 residues long. CDR3 in amino acids: CASGLDRTGAFF. DNA for the CDR3: TGTGCCAGCGGCTTAGATCGGACAGGGGCTTTCTTT.

The gene calls are TRBV5-6 and TRBJ1-1; TRBD1 aligns across 7 bases. V dropped 5 bases and J dropped 7; count of bases not matched to a gene: 8. CDR1 SGHDT and CDR2 YYEEEE come from the germline V gene. The CDR3 has 13 amino acids. CDR3 region: CASRGDRGVEAFF. The CDR3 nucleotides are TGTGCCAGCAGAGGGGACAGAGGGGTTGAAGCTTTCTTT.

In its sample, this clonotype was seen once. CDR3 region: CSARFRYGYTF. The CDR3 bases are TGCAGTGCTAGATTTAGATATGGCTACACCTTC. V and J are TRBV20-1 and TRBJ1-2; unclear D gene. V lost 2 bases, J lost 5 bases, and 6 bases lay in between. This CDR3 has 11 amino acids. The germline gives CDR1 DFQATT, CDR2 SNEGSKA (reference sequence).

This chain joins TRBV28 and TRBJ2-3; D possibly corresponds to TRBD2 (6 bases). The V end was cut by 4 bases, the J end by 4 bases, with 12 bases between. Germline CDR1 and CDR2: MDHEN and SYDVKM. The length of the CDR3 is 14 residues. CDR3 protein: CASSYPGDSDTQYF. CDR3 bases: TGTGCCAGCAGTTATCCGGGGGACTCAGATACGCAGTATTTT.

In this sample, this clonotype turned up a few times. V and J are TRBV10-2 and TRBJ2-5; tentative D call: TRBD1 (5 bases). The germline V gene has CDR1 WSHSY and CDR2 SAAADI. The CDR3 has 16 amino acids. Deletions cut 8 bases from V and 5 bases from J, with 24 bases between. CDR3 coding DNA: TGCGCCAGCCTGCCTGCAGGGAAGGGTAGTAGGGAGACCCAGTACTTC. This codes for CASLPAGKGSRETQYF.

This clonotype was counted at least ten times. The genes are TRBV18 and TRBJ1-5; TRBD1 is a possible D gene (5 bases). Germline values: CDR1 KGHSH, CDR2 LQKENI. V gave up 3 bases and J gave up 10 bases, with 22 bases separating them. This CDR3 is built from 16 residues. CDR3 sequence: CASSPGQQGHFFPQHF. In DNA, the CDR3 is TGTGCCAGCTCACCGGGTCAGCAGGGTCATTTTTTCCCCCAGCATTTT.

V and J are TRBV29-1 and TRBJ2-7, with TRBD1 as a possible D gene (8 bases). V was cut by 6 bases and J by 0 bases, with 12 bases left in between. Germline V gives CDR1 SQVTM, CDR2 ANQGSEA. The CDR3 contains 13 residues. The CDR3 loop is CSVTGGDSYEQYF. The CDR3 DNA follows: TGCAGCGTAACAGGGGGGGACTCCTACGAGCAGTACTTC.

The chain employs TRBV20-1 and TRBJ2-5; 10 bases align to TRBD2. Germline V gene lookup returns CDR1 DFQATT and CDR2 SNEGSKA (reference sequence). The trim removed 4 bases at V and 5 bases at J, leaving 7 bases unmatched. CDR3 size: 14 residues. The CDR3 is CSAKQAGGLETQYF. For the CDR3, the DNA is TGCAGTGCTAAGCAAGCGGGGGGGCTGGAGACCCAGTACTTC.

This clonotype was seen ten or more times. Here the CDR3 reads CASSRLAGSTDTQYF. Here the CDR3 DNA reads TGTGCCAGCAGTCGACTAGCGGGTAGCACAGATACGCAGTATTTT. The chain uses TRBV6-2 or TRBV6-3 and TRBJ2-3; 10 nucleotides match TRBD2. Germline values: CDR1 MNHEY, CDR2 SVGEGT. The CDR3 extends over 15 amino acids. After removal of 5 bases from V and 0 bases from J, the junction contained 2 bases not matched to a gene.

This chain connects TRBV6-2 or TRBV6-3 to TRBJ1-1; D gene uncertain. CDR1 MNHEY and CDR2 SVGEGT come from the germline V gene. Trimming took 5 bases from V and 6 from J, leaving 7 bases between them. The CDR3 totals 11 residues. CDR3 nucleotides: TGTGCCAGCAGTAGGATTTCTGAAGCTTTCTTT. Translation gives CASSRISEAFF.

This clonotype was picked up a small number of times. CDR3 sequence reads: CASSQVSGSNQPQHF. As DNA, the CDR3 is TGTGCCAGCAGCCAAGTGTCAGGGAGCAATCAGCCCCAGCATTTT. The rearrangement joins TRBV3-1 to TRBJ1-5, with D maybe TRBD1 (5 bases). Germline V gene data show CDR1 as LGHDT and CDR2 as YNNKEL (reference sequence). This CDR3 contains 15 residues. The V and J ends lost 1 base and 1 base respectively, with 8 bases between them.

This clonotype was counted only a few times. The gene calls are TRBV2 and TRBJ2-3; 10 nucleotides agree with TRBD2. The germline CDR1 and CDR2 sequences are SNHLY and FYNNEI. The CDR3 totals 15 residues. The trim removed 5 bases at V and 7 bases at J, leaving 9 bases unmatched. CDR3 protein: CASSKLAGARNTQYF. The CDR3 DNA is TGTGCCAGCAGTAAGCTAGCGGGAGCAAGGAATACGCAGTATTTT.

This clonotype occurred many times. The chain joins TRBV7-2 to TRBJ1-1; a weak D match, TRBD1 (6 bases). The CDR3 is made up of 15 amino acids. V lost 2 bases and J lost 1, with 11 bases in between. Per germline, CDR1 SGHTA and CDR2 FQGNSA. In nucleotides, the CDR3 is TGTGCCAGCAGCTTAAGAGGGGGGACGAACACTGAAGCTTTCTTT. The encoded protein is CASSLRGGTNTEAFF.

This chain uses TRBV20-1 with TRBJ2-3; perhaps TRBD2 as D (7 bases). CDR3 length: 16 amino acids. V gave up 5 bases and J gave up 4 bases, with 22 bases separating them. The germline V gene has CDR1 DFQATT and CDR2 SNEGSKA (reference sequence). CDR3 region: CSAGGALGDPPDTQYF. CDR3 DNA sequence: TGCAGTGCTGGGGGGGCGCTCGGGGACCCACCAGATACGCAGTATTTT.

The CDR3 bases are TGTGCCAGCGGGGTTAAACACCCTGGCTACACCTTC. Protein: CASGVKHPGYTF. The rearrangement joins TRBV2 to TRBJ1-2; D is undetermined. Per germline, CDR1 SNHLY and CDR2 FYNNEI. The CDR3 is 12 residues long. V dropped 8 bases and J dropped 7 bases, with 14 bases sitting between them.

The chain combines TRBV20-1 with TRBJ2-4; weak D call: TRBD1 (5 bases). The V end was cut by 5 bases, the J end by 0 bases, with 17 bases between. The CDR3 runs to 16 residues. Germline loops: CDR1 DFQATT, CDR2 SNEGSKA (reference sequence). The CDR3 spells CSASKAGLLAKNIQYF. The CDR3, as DNA: TGCAGTGCTTCTAAGGCAGGGCTGCTAGCCAAAAACATTCAGTACTTC.

This clonotype has at least ten counts. This chain uses TRBV7-2 with TRBJ1-3; D is perhaps TRBD1 (6 bases). CDR1 is SGHTA, CDR2 FQGNSA, per germline. Trimming pared 5 bases from V and 4 bases from J, leaving 18 bases between. This CDR3 is built from 16 residues. CDR3 coding DNA: TGTGCCAGCAGCCAGGGGTCGGCGGGATTAGGAAACACCATATATTTT. Translated, it gives CASSQGSAGLGNTIYF.

This clonotype turned up a few times. V gene TRBV2 combines with J gene TRBJ2-1, with 9 bases lining up with TRBD1. This CDR3 is 13 amino acids long. V gave up 7 bases and J gave up 7 bases; unmatched junction bases: 5. Germline CDR1 SNHLY, CDR2 FYNNEI. The CDR3 here is CASMGQGRNEQFF. The CDR3 DNA follows: TGTGCCAGCATGGGACAGGGTCGGAATGAGCAGTTCTTC. The full variable domain, in which reference TRBV2 and TRBJ2-1 provide the parts outside the CDR3, is EPEVTQTPSHQVTQMGQEVILRCVPISNHLYFYWYRQILGQKVEFLVSFYNNEISEKSEIFDDQFSVERPDGSNFTLKIRSTKLEDSAMYFCASMGQGRNEQFFGPGTRLTVL.

The chain joins TRBV27 to TRBJ2-3; D is unclear. CDR1 and CDR2 from the germline V gene are MNHEY and SMNVEV (reference sequence). Trimming shortened V by 1 base and J by 2 bases, and 10 bases separated the two germline ends. This CDR3 is 15 amino acids long. In DNA form, the CDR3 reads TGTGCCAGCAGTTTATACTCGGGCCCCACAGATACGCAGTATTTT. Translation gives CASSLYSGPTDTQYF.

This clonotype was recorded many times. This chain joins TRBV7-9 and TRBJ2-7; no definite D call. Germline lookup yields CDR1 SEHNR and CDR2 FQNEAQ (reference sequence). V lost 4 bases and J 4 bases, leaving 5 bases between the germline ends. This CDR3 spans 11 amino acids. The chain's CDR3 is CASSYRYEQYF. For the CDR3, the DNA is TGTGCCAGCAGCTATCGATACGAGCAGTACTTC.

The rearrangement links TRBV28 to TRBJ1-2; D may be TRBD1 (5 bases). Germline V gene sequence: CDR1 MDHEN, CDR2 SYDVKM. Trimming pared 5 bases from V and 8 bases from J, leaving 18 bases between. This CDR3 comprises 14 residues. Written as DNA, the CDR3 is TGTGCCAGCAGTCTCGGGACCCCCCGGAGCGGCTACACCTTC. The encoded protein is CASSLGTPRSGYTF.

This clonotype was found a few times. The V gene is TRBV19, the J gene TRBJ2-7; D might be TRBD1 (6 bases). Germline V gene data show CDR1 as LNHDA and CDR2 as SQIVND (reference sequence). The CDR3 runs to 14 residues. V dropped 5 bases and J dropped 3 bases, with 14 bases sitting between them. CDR3 region: CASSSRDTGYEQYF. DNA for the CDR3: TGTGCCAGTAGTTCCCGGGACACCGGCTACGAGCAGTACTTC.